A selection of T cell receptor beta chains follows, all from one sample in a study of cytomegalovirus exposure and HLA in healthy donors. Generated by immunoSEQ multiplex PCR, the TCRdb table keeps only in-frame clones and is missing some. Of about 120,000 clones in the sample, more than 60% were seen once. Sequencing input: PBMCs. These receptors were taken from a woman between 40 and 50 years old in good health and CMV-seronegative. Both conserved end residues are part of each CDR3. The D gene is left open where the match is weak. Size is omitted from some rows. Given values are once, few, many or a class for expanded clones.

J,V,D,size,DNA,CDR3
TRBJ2-2,TRBV30,TRBD2,.,TGTGCCTGGAGTATCGGCGGGAGCAATACCGGGGAGCTGTTTTTT,CAWSIGGSNTGELFF
TRBJ1-2,TRBV7-9,TRBD1,.,TGTGCCAGCACGGGGACAGCACGTAACTATGGCTACACCTTC,CASTGTARNYGYTF
TRBJ2-7,TRBV28,.,.,TGTGCCAGCAGCGGGGACTCAACCTACGAGCAGTACTTC,CASSGDSTYEQYF
TRBJ2-3,TRBV4-2,TRBD2,.,TGTGCCAGCAGCCAAGATCGATTAGCGGGGGGGCCCTGCACAGATACGCAGTATTTT,CASSQDRLAGGPCTDTQYF
TRBJ1-3,TRBV5-6,.,.,TGTGCCAGCAGCTTGTTACGGTCCTCTGGAAACACCATATATTTT,CASSLLRSSGNTIYF
TRBJ2-2,TRBV5-4,.,.,TGTGCCAGCAGCCAAGGGGGGGTTTGGGCCGGGGAGCTGTTTTTT,CASSQGGVWAGELFF
TRBJ2-7,TRBV9,.,.,TGTGCCAGCAGCCCTAGACAGGCCACCTACGAGCAGTACTTC,CASSPRQATYEQYF
TRBJ2-1,TRBV6-5,TRBD2,.,TGTGCCAGCAGACCCGCTAGCGGGCGCTACAATGAGCAGTTCTTC,CASRPASGRYNEQFF
TRBJ1-5,TRBV6-1,.,.,TGTGCCAGCAACCAGGCGAACAATCAGCCCCAGCATTTT,CASNQANNQPQHF
TRBJ1-2,TRBV14,TRBD1,few,TGTGCCAGCAGCCAGTCTATGTGGGGGACAGGCGTCTATGGCTACACCTTC,CASSQSMWGTGVYGYTF
TRBJ2-2,TRBV7-3,TRBD2,.,TGTGCCAGCAGCTTTGGGGGACTAGCGGGGACCGGGGAGCTGTTTTTT,CASSFGGLAGTGELFF
TRBJ2-7,TRBV7-9,.,.,TGTTCCAGCAGCTTAGGTCCGGGACGGGAGTCCTACGAGCAGTACTTC,CSSSLGPGRESYEQYF
TRBJ2-5,TRBV5-6,TRBD1,few,TGTGCCAGCAGCCGGGGACAGGGAGGAGAGACCCAGTACTTC,CASSRGQGGETQYF
TRBJ2-3,TRBV9,.,.,TGTGCCAGCAGCCCACACGGGGGCGCGGGGGTTCCGGATACGCAGTATTTT,CASSPHGGAGVPDTQYF
TRBJ2-7,TRBV9,.,.,TGTGCCAGCAGCGTAGATGAGGGATGGGGCGAGCAGTACTTC,CASSVDEGWGEQYF
TRBJ2-2,TRBV5-4,TRBD1,.,TGTGCCAGCAGCCCTTGGACAGGGGTGACCACCGGGGAGCTGTTTTTT,CASSPWTGVTTGELFF
TRBJ1-3,TRBV7-9,TRBD1,.,TGTGCCAGCAGCTTAGCGGCCGGGACAGGGTCTGGAAACACCATATATTTT,CASSLAAGTGSGNTIYF
TRBJ1-2,TRBV5-1,TRBD1,.,TGCGCCAGCAGCCACTTAGGGGGCTCGGGCTACACCTTC,CASSHLGGSGYTF
TRBJ2-3,TRBV10-3,TRBD2,.,TGTGCCATCAGTGAAAGCGGGAGGGCCCTCGGCACAGATACGCAGTATTTT,CAISESGRALGTDTQYF
TRBJ1-1,TRBV29-1,.,.,TGCAGCGTTGGGGGGCAGGGGAAAAGAGAAGCTTTCTTT,CSVGGQGKREAFF
TRBJ2-5,TRBV5-6,.,.,TGTGCCAGCAGCCAGAGGGAGCAAGAGACCCAGTACTTC,CASSQREQETQYF
TRBJ2-1,TRBV7-6,TRBD2,.,TGTGCCAGCAGCTTCTCTAGCGGGACCGACAATGAGCAGTTCTTC,CASSFSSGTDNEQFF
TRBJ1-1,TRBV7-3,TRBD1,few,TGTGCCAGCAGCTCGACAGGGACCAGCACTGAAGCTTTCTTT,CASSSTGTSTEAFF
TRBJ2-7,TRBV4-1,TRBD2,.,TGCGCCAGCAGCCAAGATCACAGCGGGGGTTACTACGAGCAGTACTTC,CASSQDHSGGYYEQYF
TRBJ1-2,TRBV11-1,.,.,TGTGCCAGCAGCTTAGACAGGTCCTATGGCTACACCTTC,CASSLDRSYGYTF
TRBJ1-6,TRBV29-1,TRBD1,.,TGCAGCGTTGGTCAGGGGGGACGGAATTCACCCCTCCACTTT,CSVGQGGRNSPLHF
TRBJ2-1,TRBV10-3,.,.,TGTGCCATCAAGAGTTCCAATGAGCAGTTCTTC,CAIKSSNEQFF
TRBJ2-3,TRBV5-1,.,few,TGCGCCAGCAGCAAAGGAGGGGAAGATACGCAGTATTTT,CASSKGGEDTQYF
TRBJ1-2,TRBV19,.,.,TGTGCCAGTCAGACTTCTGCAGCTTTCTATGGCTACACCTTC,CASQTSAAFYGYTF
TRBJ2-1,TRBV5-1,TRBD2,.,TGCGCCAGCAGCTTGGAGGGTAGCGGGGGAACCAATGAGCAGTTCTTC,CASSLEGSGGTNEQFF
TRBJ1-1,TRBV4-1,.,.,TGCGCCAGCAGCCACGGCCGGGTAAGGAACACTGAAGCTTTCTTT,CASSHGRVRNTEAFF
TRBJ1-2,TRBV7-9,TRBD1,.,TGTGCCAGCAGCCCGGACAGGGAGGGTGGCTACACCTTC,CASSPDREGGYTF
TRBJ2-6,TRBV2,.,.,TGTGCCAGCAGAGCCGAGAGCTCTGGGGCCAACGTCCTGACTTTC,CASRAESSGANVLTF
TRBJ1-2,TRBV9,.,.,TGTGCCAGCAGCGGGTCAGGGTTACCTAACTATGGCTACACCTTC,CASSGSGLPNYGYTF
TRBJ2-3,TRBV9,.,.,TGTGCCAGCAGCGTAGCTACGGGCACAGATACGCAGTATTTT,CASSVATGTDTQYF
TRBJ2-5,TRBV4-3,TRBD2,.,TGCGCCAGCAGCCAAGATTCCGCTAGCGGGGGGGACCAAGAGACCCAGTACTTC,CASSQDSASGGDQETQYF
TRBJ2-7,TRBV6-1,.,.,TGTGCCAGCAGTGAAGGAGGTACCGTGGGCTACGAGCAGTACTTC,CASSEGGTVGYEQYF
TRBJ2-2,TRBV14,.,few,TGTGCCAGCAGCCCGCAGGGATCCGGGGAGCTGTTTTTT,CASSPQGSGELFF
TRBJ2-5,TRBV4-3,TRBD2,.,TGCGCCAGCAGCCAACGTACGACGGGGTCGCGGGAGAAGACCCAGTACTTC,CASSQRTTGSREKTQYF
TRBJ2-5,TRBV6-5,.,.,TGTGCCAGCAGTTACTCGACCAGGGGAGAGACCCAGTACTTC,CASSYSTRGETQYF
TRBJ1-1,TRBV27,.,once,TGTGCCAGCAGTTTAATAAGGGGCACTGAAGCTTTCTTT,CASSLIRGTEAFF
TRBJ2-2,TRBV5-6,TRBD2,.,TGTGCCAGCAGCGGGGTTGGACTAGCGGACACCGGGGAGCTGTTTTTT,CASSGVGLADTGELFF
TRBJ1-1,TRBV10-3,TRBD1,.,TGTGCCATCAGTGAAGTACAGGGGGCGATAGGTACTGAAGCTTTCTTT,CAISEVQGAIGTEAFF
TRBJ2-1,TRBV6-1,TRBD2,.,TGTGCCAGCAGTTTAGCGGGAAATGAGCAGTTCTTC,CASSLAGNEQFF
TRBJ2-1,TRBV7-9,.,.,TGTGCCAGCAGCCGGGGGGCCCGGAAGAAATGGGATGAGCAGTTCTTC,CASSRGARKKWDEQFF
TRBJ1-1,TRBV19,.,medium-sized,TGTGCCAGTAGTGGCCGGGGCACTGAAGCTTTCTTT,CASSGRGTEAFF
TRBJ1-2,TRBV5-6,.,.,TGTGCCAGCAGCTTTACAGGATCCGGCTACACCTTC,CASSFTGSGYTF
TRBJ2-2,TRBV18,TRBD1,once,TGTGCCAGCTCACTATACCTGCCGGCAGGGGGAACCGGGGAGCTGTTTTTT,CASSLYLPAGGTGELFF
TRBJ1-1,TRBV20-1,.,.,TGCAGTACTCCTATGAACACTGAAGCTTTCTTT,CSTPMNTEAFF
TRBJ2-6,TRBV18,TRBD1,.,TGTGCCAGCTCACCCGGGACAGTACCCCCCTCTGGGGCCAACGTCCTGACTTTC,CASSPGTVPPSGANVLTF
TRBJ2-1,TRBV28,TRBD1,.,TGTGCCAGCCTTCGACGACAGGGCACCAATGAGCAGTTCTTC,CASLRRQGTNEQFF
TRBJ2-1,TRBV5-6,TRBD2,few,TGTGCCAGCAGCGGGCGTCGGGGTAGCGGGAATGAGCAGTTCTTC,CASSGRRGSGNEQFF
TRBJ1-6,TRBV7-9,.,.,TGTGCCAGCAGCCCGCCGGGAGAACTTCATTCACCCCTCCACTTT,CASSPPGELHSPLHF